This T cell receptor beta chain was observed in a study of T-cell reconstitution after alpha-beta-depleted transplantation in children (dated by TCRdb to 2016 to 2018). Study-level background: The study quantitatively tracked T-cell immune reconstitution after TCRalphabeta/CD19-depleted allogeneic hematopoietic cell transplantation in children using TCR repertoire profiling.

The library relied on PCR. The run used an Illumina HiSeq 2500. To normalize quantification of the TCRbeta repertoire, the TCR libraries were built with molecular barcoding that relied on unique molecular identifiers. TCRdb reprocessing: public reads trimmed at Q25 with fastp, clones called with MiXCR, in-frame beta chains kept. All rows with the same CDR3 protein become a single entry with the most common DNA and genes. The table for this sample lists over 550,000 distinct CDR3 sequences; roughly a tenth of them were counted only once. About 4.2% of the sample rests with the top ten. The CDR3, from cysteine to phenylalanine, totals 13 residues. The sequence is cut down to CDR3 DNA, 39 bases in frame from base 1. Compared with germline, V lacks 4 bases and J lacks 8 bases; bases without a gene match: 8. The germline V gene sets CDR1 to SQVTM and CDR2 to ANQGSEA. This clonotype appeared a few times. This receptor's antigen is unknown. Per-base qualities were not stored, and no clone one base away is much larger.

The sequence came from a human donor who donated a stem cell graft to a child with acute myeloid leukemia. Sequencing used PBMCs from the stem cell graft donor, obtained from the stem cell graft. The chain uses TRBV29-1 and TRBJ1-2, with 9 bases aligning to TRBD1. The nucleotide sequence is given as TGCAGCGTTGGCCTACAGGGGGCGCAAGGCTACACCTTC. Its protein product is CSVGLQGAQGYTF.